These 7 T cell receptor beta chains originate from one sample sequenced in a study of shared clonotypes between healthy human individuals. The protocol was immunoSEQ multiplex PCR, while the TCRdb copy is restricted to in-frame clones and leaves out a portion. The sample contains some 500,000 clones, roughly three quarters of which appear only once. The material sequenced was PBMCs. Receptors originate from a woman between 40 and 55 years old in good health. Some clones in this sample may be carry-over from other donors' samples.

The chain links TRBV28 to TRBJ2-5, with 7 bases that match TRBD1. The CDR3 length is 18 residues. J lost 4 bases, V lost 2 bases, and 16 bases had no gene match. Germline values: CDR1 MDHEN, CDR2 SYDVKM. The CDR3 is CASSLPGGDGFRAETQYF. The CDR3, as DNA: TGTGCCAGCAGTTTACCAGGGGGTGATGGGTTTAGGGCAGAGACCCAGTACTTC.

This chain connects TRBV6-5 to TRBJ2-7; D uncertain. Trimming pared 0 bases from V and 4 bases from J, leaving 7 bases between. CDR1 is MNHEY, CDR2 SVGAGI, per germline. The length of the CDR3 is 13 residues. CDR3 amino acids: CASSYSFGYEQYF. The CDR3 DNA reads as TGTGCCAGCAGTTACTCGTTCGGTTACGAGCAGTACTTC.

The rearrangement uses TRBV7-9 and TRBJ2-3; no definite D call. Germline V CDR1 and CDR2: SEHNR, FQNEAQ (reference sequence). V lost 1 base and J lost 3, with 20 bases in between. The CDR3 consists of 18 residues. As DNA, the CDR3 is TGTGCCAGCAGCTTAGTGGCGATTAATTTTCACTGGACAGATACGCAGTATTTT. This translates into CASSLVAINFHWTDTQYF.

In the case of this clone: Other DNA sequences in this sample translate to the same CDR3. The CDR3 DNA reads as TGCAGTGCTAGACCTTACAATGAGCAGTTCTTC. Protein sequence: CSARPYNEQFF. The chain joins TRBV20-1 to TRBJ2-1; D remains ambiguous. The germline V gene has CDR1 DFQATT and CDR2 SNEGSKA (reference sequence). The CDR3 runs to 11 residues. V shed 2 bases and J shed 4 bases, with 3 bases lying between them.

This clone was counted ten times or more. Within the sample, other DNA sequences also encode this same CDR3. This rearrangement joins TRBV29-1 to TRBJ2-7; D gene unclear. The V end was cut by 4 bases, the J end by 5 bases, with 12 bases between. Germline V gene lookup returns CDR1 SQVTM and CDR2 ANQGSEA. The CDR3 spans 12 residues. CDR3 nucleotides: TGCAGCGTTGGGAGTGGTGGGCACGAGCAGTACTTC. Translating it yields CSVGSGGHEQYF.

The chain has TRBV19 and TRBJ2-1; 8 positions match TRBD2. V gave up 4 bases and J gave up 10 bases; unmatched junction bases: 9. CDR1 and CDR2 from the germline V gene are LNHDA and SQIVND (reference sequence). The CDR3 covers 14 residues. DNA of the CDR3: TGTGCCAGTAGTAGCGCACTAGCGGCAATGGAGCAGTTCTTC. Amino acid sequence: CASSSALAAMEQFF.

This rearrangement joins TRBV6-1 to TRBJ1-1; tentatively, D is TRBD1 (6 bases). Germline-derived CDR1 and CDR2 are MNHNS and SASEGT. This CDR3 region has 13 residues. V lost 5 bases to trimming and J lost 5 bases, with 12 bases between them. Here the CDR3 reads CASSPGEGTEAFF. The CDR3 DNA follows: TGTGCCAGCAGTCCAGGGGAGGGGACTGAAGCTTTCTTT.